This entry is about one TCR beta chain. Its specificity is not known. The record originates from a study of PD-1 blockade in classical Hodgkin lymphoma. Time point: cycle 4 day 1 (C4D1), after less than 7 weeks of nivolumab. With no exception, relapse followed autologous stem cell transplantation in all patients, and brentuximab vedotin exposure varied. Thawed PBMCs underwent magnetic negative selection to obtain purified CD8+ T cells. Broader study findings: Complete responders entered with baseline diversity on par with newly diagnosed patients, the results showed.

The table came from immunoSEQ multiplex PCR; TCRdb's copy has only in-frame clones and leaves some out. The sample lists about 20,000 clones; about 80% were seen once. The ends were cut back, 2 bases at V and 6 bases at J, with 13 bases in the middle. The CDR3 totals 14 residues. The germline CDR1 and CDR2 sequences are SEHNR and FQNEAQ (reference sequence). Sample: CD8+ T cells from blood, taken before the fourth cycle of nivolumab. The V gene is TRBV7-9, the J gene TRBJ1-2; D not resolved. The receptor was isolated from a human donor with classical Hodgkin lymphoma. The CDR3 loop is CASSLTVAAHGYTF. CDR3 bases: TGTGCCAGCAGCTTAACAGTTGCTGCACATGGCTACACCTTC.